This TCR beta chain emerged from a study of Tregs in tolerant kidney transplant recipients (dated by TCRdb to about 2019). Study-level background: TCRbeta sequencing was used in the study to identify donor-specific regulatory T cells before combined kidney and bone marrow transplantation, and the identified cells were then tracked after transplant. TCRbeta repertoire sequencing was used in a few healthy controls to compare several ways of expanding Tregs specific for an allogeneic donor. Findings and caveats that apply to the study as a whole: Because only a small number of patients were included, the study had limitations, and the results will need to be validated in larger populations as well as under other immunosuppression protocols. The most biologically relevant and donor-specific TCRbeta repertoire appeared to be identified by expanding Tregs with activated donor B cells. Biological reproducibility was not directly assessed, although technical replication error appeared to be minimal.

This clone was counted between two and nine times. The antigen this receptor binds is unknown. Per-base qualities were not stored, and no clone one base away is much larger. The CDR3 sequence holds 13 residues, the cysteine and phenylalanine included. Left in the record is the CDR3 DNA by itself, 39 bases read in frame from the first base. Cut back by 2 bases and 5 bases, the V and J ends lie 6 bases apart. From a lookup of the germline V gene, CDR1 and CDR2 are MNHNS and SASEGT. For TCRbeta CDR3 sequencing, genomic DNA from the sorted cells was extracted using the QIAGEN DNeasy Blood and Tissue Kit. High-throughput TCRbeta CDR3 sequencing, including PCR amplification with bias correction and internal controls, was performed commercially through immunoSEQ. Regarding the original processing steps: Unique productive TCRbeta sequences were defined by CDR3 nucleotide sequence where primers matched, otherwise by CDR3 amino acid sequence with Vbeta and Jbeta genes. Sorting error was corrected by removing sequences shared between sorted populations at a frequency ratio of 2:1 or less, and the remaining shared sequences were assigned to the higher population. Sequences were defined as donor-reactive when expanded at least 5-fold in CFSE-low cells versus unstimulated cells and present at a frequency of at least 0.01% in CFSE-low cells. Jensen-Shannon divergence, calculated on the top 100 TCRbeta sequences ranked by frequency, was used to quantify repertoire divergence. For samples with multiple sequencing runs, sorting error was corrected separately for each run before the runs were pooled. In TCRdb, the immuneACCESS table is reduced to in-frame sequences with V and J assigned. These tables do not hold every clone; where another copy was compared, an unresolved V gene accounts for under half, and the others remain unexplained. Clonal size and the V and J genes are those of that table, whereas D and trimming came from the DNA. Across this sample there are some 69,000 clones, with around 83% seen only once. More than 4% of the sample rests with the top ten.

Thawed PBMCs were FACS-sorted into unstimulated Tregs (CD4+CD25+CD127-), CD4+ non-Tregs (CD4+CD25-), CD4 cells and CD8 cells. Healthy control blood was obtained either as purchased buffy coats or from healthy volunteers. Healthy control blood was processed to PBMCs by Ficoll density gradient and cryopreserved, and patient PBMCs were collected before and after transplant. The chain uses TRBV6-1 and TRBJ2-2; the D gene is unclear. Sequences were obtained from CD4+ T cells from blood. The sequence was obtained from a human donor in good health. In nucleotide form, the sequence is TGTGCCAGCAGTGAAAAGAGGACCGGGGAGCTGTTTTTT. Protein translation: CASSEKRTGELFF.